Below are 21 T cell receptor beta chains sequenced from a single sample in a study of T cell responses to AZD1222 COVID-19 vaccine. The method was immunoSEQ multiplex PCR; TCRdb's version includes in-frame clones alone and lacks a portion of them. The sample yields fewer than 180,000 clones, approximately 92% seen once. The material sequenced was peripheral blood, taken 28 days after the second AZD1222 dose. These receptor sequences come from an adult who received the AZD1222 COVID-19 vaccine.

The chain is built from TRBV28 and TRBJ2-2, with D possibly TRBD1 on 5 matching bases. Trimming took off 2 bases at V and 5 bases at J, with 9 bases between the two ends. The CDR3 consists of 14 residues. The germline CDR1 and CDR2 sequences are MDHEN and SYDVKM. The CDR3 region is CASSLPGKTGELFF. DNA for the CDR3: TGTGCCAGCAGTTTACCAGGGAAAACCGGGGAGCTGTTTTTT.

CDR3 nucleotide sequence: TGTGCCAGCAGTTTCTATAACGACGACTATGGCTACACCTTC. Encoded protein: CASSFYNDDYGYTF. V gene TRBV28 combines with J gene TRBJ1-2; D is ambiguous. The CDR3 is 14 amino acids. V lost 3 bases and J lost 3, with 11 bases in between. CDR1 and CDR2 from the germline V gene are MDHEN and SYDVKM.

The gene calls are TRBV7-9 and TRBJ2-1, with TRBD2 matching 13 bases. Germline trimming cut 3 bases from V and 2 bases from J; bases unmatched to any gene: 1. CDR3 length: 16 residues. Germline V lookup: CDR1 SEHNR, CDR2 FQNEAQ (reference sequence). The CDR3 region has the DNA TGTGCCAGCAGCTTTGGACTAGCGGGAGCCTACAATGAGCAGTTCTTC. This translates into CASSFGLAGAYNEQFF.

This clone occurred once. This chain uses TRBV7-3 with TRBJ1-2; D is unresolved. V lost 1 base to trimming and J lost 6 bases, with 12 bases between them. Germline CDR1 is SGHTA and CDR2 is FQGTGA. The CDR3 is 14 residues long. Written as DNA, the CDR3 is TGTGCCAGCAGCTTAAACCCGGCCACAGATGGCTACACCTTC. Residues: CASSLNPATDGYTF.

This rearrangement joins TRBV5-4 to TRBJ1-2, with TRBD1 as a possible D gene (5 bases). This CDR3 has 13 amino acids. V lost 5 bases and J 6 bases, leaving 14 bases between the germline ends. CDR1 and CDR2 from the germline V gene are SGHNT and YYREEE (reference sequence). The CDR3 reads CASSLDGTNGYTF. The DNA for the CDR3 is TGTGCCAGCAGTCTCGACGGGACCAATGGCTACACCTTC. Complete variable domain (other parts from reference TRBV5-4 and TRBJ1-2): ETGVTQSPTHLIKTRGQQVTLRCSSQSGHNTVSWYQQALGQGPQFIFQYYREEENGRGNFPPRFSGLQFPNYSSELNVNALELDDSALYLCASSLDGTNGYTFGSGTRLTVV.

The rearrangement uses TRBV6-5 and TRBJ1-5, with 7 bases that match TRBD1. Losses at the gene ends were 6 bases for V and 1 base for J; bases not matched to a gene: 3. From germline, CDR1 is MNHEY and CDR2 SVGAGI. The CDR3 covers 14 residues. For the CDR3, the DNA is TGTGCCAGCAGCGGACAGGACAGCAATCAGCCCCAGCATTTT. Protein: CASSGQDSNQPQHF.

This chain links TRBV9 with TRBJ2-5, with 8 bases lining up with TRBD2. The CDR3 sequence is 15 residues long. V lost 3 bases, J lost 2 bases, and 6 bases stayed unmatched. In germline, CDR1 is SGDLS, CDR2 YYNGEE. For the CDR3, the DNA is TGTGCCAGCAGCGGCGTAGCGGGAAGGCAAGAGACCCAGTACTTC. Amino acids: CASSGVAGRQETQYF.

This clone was recorded only once. The chain uses TRBV2 and TRBJ2-7; D is ambiguous. There are 13 residues in the CDR3. Trimming stripped 6 bases from V and 3 bases from J, with 12 bases between. CDR1 and CDR2 from the germline V gene are SNHLY and FYNNEI. CDR3 DNA: TGTGCCAGCAGACCGACCACATACTACGAGCAGTACTTC. This gives the protein CASRPTTYYEQYF.

The table lists this clone with a count of one. The chain couples TRBV28 to TRBJ2-2; D gene uncertain. Germline CDR1 MDHEN, CDR2 SYDVKM. The CDR3 is 13 amino acids. The V and J ends lost 2 bases and 4 bases respectively, with 5 bases between them. The CDR3 spells CASSLGPTGELFF. In nucleotides, the CDR3 is TGTGCCAGCAGTTTAGGACCCACCGGGGAGCTGTTTTTT.

This chain joins TRBV3-1 (or the pseudogene TRBV3-2) and TRBJ2-7; tentative D call: TRBD1 (8 bases). The V gene's germline CDR1 is LGHDT and CDR2 YNNKEL (reference sequence). Trimming took 1 base from V and 4 from J, leaving 29 bases between them. This CDR3 region has 20 residues. As DNA, the CDR3 is TGTGCCAGCAGCCAAGGAGCGGGGCCCGTCGGCAGGGGGCTAGTGTACGAGCAGTACTTC. It is translated as CASSQGAGPVGRGLVYEQYF.

This rearrangement joins TRBV11-2 to TRBJ2-4, with D unclear. The CDR3 has 15 residues. V was cut by 3 bases and J by 2 bases, with 11 bases left in between. Germline lookup yields CDR1 SGHAT and CDR2 FQNNGV. The CDR3, as DNA: TGTGCCAGCAGCTTCGAGGCCAACACCAAAAACATTCAGTACTTC. Amino acids: CASSFEANTKNIQYF.

This chain joins TRBV5-1 and TRBJ2-1; D is perhaps TRBD2 (6 bases). The germline V gene encodes CDR1 SGHRS and CDR2 YFSETQ. The CDR3 has 16 amino acids. V lost 4 bases, J lost 2 bases, and 16 bases lay in between. Here the CDR3 reads CASSLRSTGAYNEQFF. Written as DNA, the CDR3 is TGCGCCAGCAGCCTACGATCCACGGGGGCCTACAATGAGCAGTTCTTC.

V and J are TRBV29-1 and TRBJ1-2; 10 bases fit TRBD1. CDR3 size: 13 residues. Trimming at V came to 7 bases and at J to 2 bases, leaving 4 bases not matched to a gene. Looked up from germline, CDR1 is SQVTM and CDR2 is ANQGSEA. The CDR3: CSARTGGNYGYTF. The CDR3 nucleotides read TGCAGCGCCAGGACAGGGGGGAACTATGGCTACACCTTC.

The chain combines TRBV4-2 with TRBJ1-1, with D possibly being TRBD1 (5 bases). Trimming pared 4 bases from V and 0 bases from J, leaving 15 bases between. Germline-derived CDR1 and CDR2 are LGHNA and YNFKEQ. The CDR3 runs to 16 residues. For the CDR3, the DNA is TGTGCCAGCAGCCCGGGACTTTACTCCATGAACACTGAAGCTTTCTTT. Its protein is CASSPGLYSMNTEAFF.

The rearrangement links TRBV5-5 to TRBJ2-7, with 8 nucleotides matching TRBD2. This CDR3 region has 16 residues. Germline CDR1 and CDR2: SGHKS and YYEKEE (reference sequence). The V segment lost 4 bases and the J segment 3 bases; nucleotides outside the gene matches: 12. Here the CDR3 DNA reads TGTGCCAGCAGCCCTAGGACTAGCAGAGGGGGCTACGAGCAGTACTTC. The encoded protein is CASSPRTSRGGYEQYF.

This rearrangement joins TRBV29-1 to TRBJ2-1; tentative D call: TRBD1 (6 bases). Deletions cut 7 bases from V and 9 bases from J, with 19 bases between. CDR3 length equals 13 residues. Germline CDR1 reads SQVTM; CDR2 reads ANQGSEA. The CDR3 DNA sequence: TGCAGCGCCGACCAGGGGAGTCACAGTGAGCAGTTCTTC. Translation gives CSADQGSHSEQFF.

The chain carries TRBV28 and TRBJ1-2; D is perhaps TRBD1 (6 bases). The ends were cut back, 5 bases at V and 6 bases at J, with 19 bases in the middle. The CDR3 runs 15 residues. CDR1 and CDR2 (germline): MDHEN, SYDVKM. CDR3 in DNA: TGTGCCAGCAGTACAATGGGGGGCGTTCTCAATGGCTACACCTTC. Protein product: CASSTMGGVLNGYTF.

The V gene is TRBV2, the J gene TRBJ1-6, with 8 bases identical to TRBD1. CDR3 size: 14 residues. Trimming took 6 bases from V and 7 from J; bases not matched to a gene: 5. Looked up from germline, CDR1 is SNHLY and CDR2 is FYNNEI. The CDR3 bases are TGTGCCAGCAGGGAGACAGGGGAGAATTCACCCCTCCACTTT. Translating gives CASRETGENSPLHF.

The V gene is TRBV28, the J gene TRBJ2-7; D is perhaps TRBD1 or TRBD2 (5 bases each). This CDR3 has 14 residues. From germline, CDR1 is MDHEN and CDR2 SYDVKM. Trimming removed 5 bases from V and 5 bases from J, with 16 bases in between. Here the CDR3 reads CASSTQRGSDEQYF. Here the CDR3 DNA reads TGTGCCAGCAGTACGCAGAGGGGATCGGACGAGCAGTACTTC.

The chain has TRBV3-1 (or the pseudogene TRBV3-2) and TRBJ2-5, with TRBD2 matching 11 bases. J was trimmed by 1 base and V by 0 bases; bases with no gene match: 7. The CDR3 has 18 amino acids. Germline V gene sequence: CDR1 LGHDT, CDR2 YNNKEL (reference sequence). The chain's CDR3 is CASSQDSLAGGPQETQYF. The CDR3, as DNA: TGTGCCAGCAGCCAAGACTCCCTAGCGGGAGGCCCCCAAGAGACCCAGTACTTC.

This rearrangement joins TRBV4-1 to TRBJ1-3; D is perhaps TRBD1 (5 bases). The CDR3 spans 17 residues. Germline CDR1 is MGHRA and CDR2 is YSYEKL. The V gene lost 2 bases and the J gene lost 3 bases, with 17 bases spanning the gap. The CDR3, as DNA: TGCGCCAGCAGCCAAAATCTTCCGGGGCTTGATGGAAACACCATATATTTT. Protein product: CASSQNLPGLDGNTIYF.